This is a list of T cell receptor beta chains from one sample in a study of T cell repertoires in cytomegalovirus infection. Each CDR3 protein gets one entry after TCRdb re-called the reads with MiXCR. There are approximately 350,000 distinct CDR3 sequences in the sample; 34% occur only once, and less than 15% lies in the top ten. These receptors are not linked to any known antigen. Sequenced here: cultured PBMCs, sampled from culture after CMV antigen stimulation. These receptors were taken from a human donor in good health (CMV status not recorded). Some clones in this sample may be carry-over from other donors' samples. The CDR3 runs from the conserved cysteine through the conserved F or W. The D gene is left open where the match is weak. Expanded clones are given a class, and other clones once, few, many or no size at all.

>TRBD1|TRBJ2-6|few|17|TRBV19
TGTGCCAGTAGGCCCGGCCGACAGGGCTCTGGGGCCAACGTCCTGACTTTC
CASRPGRQGSGANVLTF
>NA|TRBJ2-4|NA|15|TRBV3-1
TGTGCCAGCAGCCAGGGCTTGGTGGCCAAAAACATTCAGTACTTC
CASSQGLVAKNIQYF
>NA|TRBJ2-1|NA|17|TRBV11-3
TGTGCCAGCAGCTTAGGCGCTGGGGGGAGCTCCTACAATGAGCAGTTCTTC
CASSLGAGGSSYNEQFF
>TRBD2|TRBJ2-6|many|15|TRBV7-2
TGTGCCAGCAGCTCATGGACTAGCATTTCCAACGTCCTGACTTTC
CASSSWTSISNVLTF
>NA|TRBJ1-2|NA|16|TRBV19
TGTGCCAGTAGCCTCCCGTTTAACCGAGCTAACTATGGCTACACCTTC
CASSLPFNRANYGYTF
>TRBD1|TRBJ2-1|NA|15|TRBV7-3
TGTGCCAGCAGCCCCCGGGACAGGGAATTCAATGAGCAGTTCTTC
CASSPRDREFNEQFF
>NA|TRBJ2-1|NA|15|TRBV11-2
TGTGCCAGCAGCTTAGCTGTGACTAGAGTCCATGAGCAGTTCTTC
CASSLAVTRVHEQFF
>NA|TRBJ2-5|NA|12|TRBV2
TGTGCCAGCAGCCGGACAGAAGAGACCCAGTACTTC
CASSRTEETQYF
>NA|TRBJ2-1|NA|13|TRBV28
TGTGCCAGTGGAGGGGGCTCCTACAATGAGCAGTTCTTC
CASGGGSYNEQFF
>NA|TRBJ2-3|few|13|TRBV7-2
TGTGCCAGCAGGTCCCCGCGGGCAGATACGCAGTATTTT
CASRSPRADTQYF
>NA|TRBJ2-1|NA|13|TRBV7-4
TGTGCCAGCAGCCTACCTTGGGATCAAGAGCAGTTCTTC
CASSLPWDQEQFF
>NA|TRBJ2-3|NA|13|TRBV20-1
TGCAGTGCTGGAGGCGGCATCGGAGATACGCAGTATTTT
CSAGGGIGDTQYF
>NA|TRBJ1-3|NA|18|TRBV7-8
TGTGCCAGCAGCTCATCCTGTGACGGAGCATTCTCTGGAAACACCATATATTTT
CASSSSCDGAFSGNTIYF
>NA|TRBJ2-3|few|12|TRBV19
TGTGCCAGTAGCACCCGGGCGGATACGCAGTATTTT
CASSTRADTQYF
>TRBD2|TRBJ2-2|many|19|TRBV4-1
TGCGCCAGCAGCCAAGGGGGACTAGCGGGACATTACAGCACCGGGGAGCTGTTTTTT
CASSQGGLAGHYSTGELFF
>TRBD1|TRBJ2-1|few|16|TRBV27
TGTGCCAGCACCCCAAGAAGGGACAGGGTGGCCAATGAGCAGTTCTTC
CASTPRRDRVANEQFF
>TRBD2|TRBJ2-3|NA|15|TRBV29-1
TGCAGCGTTGAAAGGACTAGCGGGGGACCGGATACGCAGTATTTT
CSVERTSGGPDTQYF
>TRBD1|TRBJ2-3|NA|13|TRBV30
TGTGCCTGGAGTGTGACAGGGGCAGATACGCAGTATTTT
CAWSVTGADTQYF
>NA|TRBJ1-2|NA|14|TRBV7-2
TGTGCCAGCAGAATAGGAGGGACTAACTATGGCTACACCTTC
CASRIGGTNYGYTF
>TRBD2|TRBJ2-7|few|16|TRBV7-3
TGTGCCAGCAGCCCCGATGGGACTAGCGGGAGGTACGAGCAGTACTTC
CASSPDGTSGRYEQYF
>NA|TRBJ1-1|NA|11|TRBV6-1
TGTGCCACCTCCGAGAACACTGAAGCTTTCTTT
CATSENTEAFF
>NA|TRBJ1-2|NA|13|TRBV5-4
TGTGCCAGCAGATTGGACAGCCAATATGGCTACACCTTC
CASRLDSQYGYTF
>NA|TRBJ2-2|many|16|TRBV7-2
TGTGCCAGCAGCTTAGACCCAGTGGGGAACACCGGGGAGCTGTTTTTT
CASSLDPVGNTGELFF
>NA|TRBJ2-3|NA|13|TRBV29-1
TGCAGCGGATCCCGGGACCGCGCAAATACGCAGTATTTT
CSGSRDRANTQYF
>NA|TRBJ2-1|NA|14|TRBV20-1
TGCAGTGCTAGGGTTTTAACTTCCTACAATGAGCAGTTCTTC
CSARVLTSYNEQFF
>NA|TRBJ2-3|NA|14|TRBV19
TGTGCCAGTAGCCCCGAGCGGTCTCGAGATACGCAGTATTTT
CASSPERSRDTQYF
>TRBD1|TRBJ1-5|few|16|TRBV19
TGTGCCAGTAGTACCCCAGGGGGCAGAAGCAATCAGCCCCAGCATTTT
CASSTPGGRSNQPQHF
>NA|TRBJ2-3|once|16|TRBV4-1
TGCGCCAGCAGCCAAGTGGCCGGGGCTAGCACAGATACGCAGTATTTT
CASSQVAGASTDTQYF
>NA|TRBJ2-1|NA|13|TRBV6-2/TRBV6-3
TGTGCCAGCAGTCCCCCCCGGGGTAGCGGAGAGTTCTTC
CASSPPRGSGEFF
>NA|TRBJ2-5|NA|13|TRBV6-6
TGTGCCAGCAGTTACTCAGGCCCAGAGACCCAGTACTTC
CASSYSGPETQYF
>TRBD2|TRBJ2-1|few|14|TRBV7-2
TGTGCCAGCGGGACTAGCGGCTTATACAATGAGCAGTTCTTC
CASGTSGLYNEQFF
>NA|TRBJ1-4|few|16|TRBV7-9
TGTGCCAGCAGCCAGGGCGAATGGGGGCGGATTGAAAAACTGTTTTTT
CASSQGEWGRIEKLFF
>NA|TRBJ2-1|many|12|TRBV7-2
TGTGCCAGCAGTAGGGTGTCAGGTGAGCAGTTCTTC
CASSRVSGEQFF
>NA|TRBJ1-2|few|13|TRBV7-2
TGTGCCAGCACCAAAGACCCCAACTATGGCTACACCTTC
CASTKDPNYGYTF
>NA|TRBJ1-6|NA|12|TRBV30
TGTGCCCGGAGTAGGTCCAATTCACCCCTCCACTTT
CARSRSNSPLHF
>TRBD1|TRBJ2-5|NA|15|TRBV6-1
TGTGCCAGCACCTTGGGACAGGGGGCTCGAGAGACCCAGTACTTC
CASTLGQGARETQYF
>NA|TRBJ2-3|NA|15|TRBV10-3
TGTGCCATCAGTGAAAGGCGGGATTCCACAGATACGCAGTATTTT
CAISERRDSTDTQYF
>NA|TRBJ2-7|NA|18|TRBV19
TGTGCCAGTAGTCTTTCACACAGGTCCCTAGCGAACTCCTACGAGCAGTACTTC
CASSLSHRSLANSYEQYF
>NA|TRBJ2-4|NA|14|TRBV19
TGTGCCACCAAGGACGGGGGAGCCAAAAACATTCAGTACTTC
CATKDGGAKNIQYF
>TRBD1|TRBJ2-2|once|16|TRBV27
TGTGCCAGCAGTTTATACAGGGGTAGGAACACCGGGGAGCTGTTTTTT
CASSLYRGRNTGELFF
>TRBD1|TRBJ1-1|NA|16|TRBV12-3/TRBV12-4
TGTGCCAGCAGTTTAGGACAGGGCATAGGTTTCACTGAAGCTTTCTTT
CASSLGQGIGFTEAFF
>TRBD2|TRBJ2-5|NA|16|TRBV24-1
TGTGCCACCAGCCATTCGGAGCGGAGCGGGGTAGAGACCCAGTACTTC
CATSHSERSGVETQYF
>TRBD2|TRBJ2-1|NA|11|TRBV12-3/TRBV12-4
TGTGCCAGTACTAGCGGGAGTAGTGCCTTCTTC
CASTSGSSAFF
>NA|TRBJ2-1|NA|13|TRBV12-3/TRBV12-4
TGTGCCAGCAGTTTGGACTTCTACAATGAGCAGTTCTTC
CASSLDFYNEQFF
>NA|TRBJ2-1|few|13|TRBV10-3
TGTGCCATCAGTGGAAGGGGTCGGGATGAGCAGTTCTTC
CAISGRGRDEQFF
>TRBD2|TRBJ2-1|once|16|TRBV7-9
TGTGCCAGCAGCCCGAGACTAGCTAAGTCCTACAATGAGCAGTTCTTC
CASSPRLAKSYNEQFF
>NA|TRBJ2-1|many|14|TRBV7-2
TGTGCCAGCAGGCCGGGGAGCTCCTACAATGAGCAGTTCTTC
CASRPGSSYNEQFF
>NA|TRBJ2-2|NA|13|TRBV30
TGTGCCTGGAGCATTCGACCCACCGGGGAGCTGTTTTTT
CAWSIRPTGELFF
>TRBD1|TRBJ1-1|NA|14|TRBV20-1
TGCAGTGCTAGACATTTCAGGACAGGGCCCCTTCCTCGTTTT
CSARHFRTGPLPRF
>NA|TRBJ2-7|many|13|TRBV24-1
TGTGCCACCAGTGATTTGACAGCATCCGAGCAGTACTTC
CATSDLTASEQYF
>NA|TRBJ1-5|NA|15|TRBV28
TGTGCCAGCAGTTTATGGGGGGCAGGCAATCAGCCCCAGCATTTT
CASSLWGAGNQPQHF
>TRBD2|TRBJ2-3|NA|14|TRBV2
TGTGCCAGCAGGCTAGCGGGATACACAGATACGCAGTATTTT
CASRLAGYTDTQYF
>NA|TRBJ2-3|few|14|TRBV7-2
TGTGCCAGCAGCTTAGGGGACGCCCACTCACGGCAGTATTTT
CASSLGDAHSRQYF